This is a list of T cell receptor beta chains from one sample in a study of vaccination effects on CD4 cells after COVID-19. Antigens for these TCRs are unknown. Here immunoSEQ multiplex PCR was the method, and the copy in TCRdb shows in-frame clones only, minus some. The sample carries 66,000 or so clones, 70% to 80% recorded once. The sample here was CD4+ T cells from PBMCs cultured without peptide, taken after COVID-19 vaccination. Receptors were obtained from a human donor who received a COVID-19 vaccine. Both conserved end residues are part of each CDR3. A D gene is named only where the DNA matches it firmly. Clone size appears in some rows only: once, few, many, or a class for an expanded clone.

d_call	v_call	j_call	clone_size	cdr3_aa	cdr3_nt
TRBD1	TRBV6-6	TRBJ2-5	NA	CASSRQDRGQETQYF	TGTGCCAGCAGCAGGCAGGACAGGGGGCAGGAGACCCAGTACTTC
NA	TRBV7-7	TRBJ2-5	NA	CASSVSSTRGGRETQYF	TGTGCCAGCAGCGTCTCATCCACTAGGGGAGGACGAGAGACCCAGTACTTC
NA	TRBV12-3/TRBV12-4	TRBJ2-1	NA	CASSLPIGEQFF	TGTGCCAGCAGTTTACCGATAGGTGAGCAGTTCTTC
TRBD1	TRBV7-2	TRBJ1-2	NA	CASSSSGTGLYIYGYTF	TGTGCCAGCAGCTCCTCCGGGACAGGGTTATATATCTATGGCTACACCTTC
NA	TRBV28	TRBJ1-1	NA	CASTRPGLMNTEAFF	TGTGCCAGCACTCGCCCAGGCCTGATGAACACTGAAGCTTTCTTT
NA	TRBV14	TRBJ1-1	NA	CASSLRGGLYNTEAFF	TGTGCCAGCAGCCTACGCGGTGGGCTCTATAACACTGAAGCTTTCTTT
TRBD1	TRBV5-5	TRBJ2-4	NA	CASSLAWTGGANIQYF	TGTGCCAGCAGCTTGGCGTGGACAGGGGGCGCAAACATTCAGTACTTC
NA	TRBV18	TRBJ1-1	NA	CASSPYVTSPNTEAFF	TGTGCCAGCTCACCGTATGTGACGTCTCCGAACACTGAAGCTTTCTTT
NA	TRBV19	TRBJ1-5	NA	CASSTQYLPSSNQPQHF	TGTGCCAGTAGTACACAGTACTTGCCGAGTAGCAATCAGCCCCAGCATTTT
TRBD1	TRBV5-6	TRBJ1-3	NA	CASSLGQYSGNTIYF	TGTGCCAGCAGCCTGGGACAGTACTCTGGAAACACCATATATTTT
NA	TRBV4-1	TRBJ2-5	NA	CASSLAARETQYF	TGCGCCAGCAGCCTAGCGGCCAGGGAGACCCAGTACTTC
NA	TRBV6-5	TRBJ1-4	NA	CASTDRGYSEKLFF	TGTGCCAGCACCGATCGGGGGTACAGCGAAAAACTGTTTTTT
NA	TRBV19	TRBJ2-3	NA	CATTDRGRGDTQYF	TGTGCCACCACTGACCGGGGTCGCGGAGATACGCAGTATTTT
NA	TRBV29-1	TRBJ2-3	NA	CSVELQGTDTQYF	TGCAGCGTTGAGCTTCAGGGCACAGATACGCAGTATTTT
NA	TRBV28	TRBJ2-3	NA	CASSGQFRTSTDTQYF	TGTGCCAGCAGCGGACAGTTTAGAACTAGCACAGATACGCAGTATTTT
NA	TRBV9	TRBJ2-1	NA	CASSVASYNEQFF	TGTGCCAGCAGCGTAGCATCCTACAATGAGCAGTTCTTC
NA	TRBV6-1	TRBJ1-1	few	CASSEYEENTEAFF	TGTGCCAGCAGTGAATATGAAGAGAACACTGAAGCTTTCTTT
NA	TRBV10-3	TRBJ1-4	NA	CATARADSHNEKLFF	TGTGCCACCGCAAGGGCGGACAGCCATAATGAAAAACTGTTTTTT
TRBD1	TRBV6-5	TRBJ1-2	NA	CASSYTGTGGRMNTF	TGTGCCAGCAGTTACACCGGAACAGGGGGAAGGATGAACACCTTC
TRBD1	TRBV6-5	TRBJ1-4	NA	CARGGTVLNEKLFF	TGTGCCAGGGGGGGGACAGTCCTTAATGAAAAACTGTTTTTT
NA	TRBV5-1	TRBJ2-3	NA	CASSLGSGAGNTQYF	TGCGCCAGCAGCTTGGGATCGGGGGCTGGAAATACGCAGTATTTT
TRBD1	TRBV19	TRBJ1-4	NA	CASSVGQGSEKLFF	TGTGCCAGTAGTGTCGGACAGGGCAGTGAAAAACTGTTTTTT
TRBD2	TRBV18	TRBJ2-5	NA	CASSPPRGGEETQYF	TGTGCCAGCTCACCACCGCGGGGAGGGGAAGAGACCCAGTACTTC
TRBD1	TRBV9	TRBJ2-3	NA	CASSVDRVGTDTQYF	TGTGCCAGCAGCGTGGACAGGGTGGGGACAGATACGCAGTATTTT
NA	TRBV5-1	TRBJ1-2	NA	CASSLRFGAGANYGYTF	TGCGCCAGCAGCTTGAGATTTGGAGCCGGAGCTAACTATGGCTACACCTTC
NA	TRBV19	TRBJ1-5	NA	CASSIDGQPSANQPQHF	TGTGCCAGTAGTATAGATGGGCAGCCCAGCGCAAATCAGCCCCAGCATTTT
TRBD1	TRBV5-4	TRBJ1-1	NA	CASSPDRGGTEAFF	TGTGCCAGCAGCCCAGACAGGGGGGGGACTGAAGCTTTCTTT
TRBD1	TRBV6-5	TRBJ1-2	NA	CASSPGGYYGYTF	TGTGCCAGCAGCCCAGGGGGCTACTATGGCTACACCTTC
TRBD1	TRBV4-1	TRBJ1-2	few	CASSQDREDGYTF	TGCGCCAGCAGCCAGGACAGGGAGGATGGCTACACCTTC
NA	TRBV2	TRBJ1-2	few	CASSGATLNYGYTF	TGTGCCAGCAGTGGAGCGACACTAAACTATGGCTACACCTTC
NA	TRBV10-3	TRBJ1-5	NA	CAISGEPEGQPQHF	TGTGCCATCAGTGGGGAACCCGAGGGTCAGCCCCAGCATTTT
NA	TRBV7-9	TRBJ2-6	NA	CASTRQSGANVLTF	TGTGCCAGCACTAGACAGTCTGGGGCCAACGTCCTGACTTTC
TRBD1	TRBV19	TRBJ2-1	NA	CASSPGTARLNEQFF	TGTGCCAGTAGTCCGGGGACAGCCCGACTCAATGAGCAGTTCTTC
NA	TRBV19	TRBJ2-2	NA	CASSPQAFYGELFF	TGTGCCAGTAGTCCTCAGGCCTTCTACGGGGAGCTGTTTTTT
NA	TRBV18	TRBJ1-1	NA	CASSLRGLEAFF	TGTGCCAGCTCACTCAGGGGCCTTGAAGCTTTCTTT
NA	TRBV2	TRBJ2-5	NA	CASSTPSRETQYF	TGTGCCAGCAGTACCCCATCGAGAGAGACCCAGTACTTC
TRBD2	TRBV27	TRBJ2-5	NA	CASSRTPGGQETQYF	TGTGCCAGCAGTCGGACTCCCGGGGGGCAAGAGACCCAGTACTTC
TRBD2	TRBV6-4	TRBJ2-3	NA	CASSGGRGSSTDTQYF	TGTGCCAGCAGTGGTGGGCGGGGGAGTAGCACAGATACGCAGTATTTT
TRBD1	TRBV28	TRBJ1-2	NA	CASRPDRRDYGYTF	TGTGCCAGCCGACCGGACAGGCGGGACTATGGCTACACCTTC
NA	TRBV7-9	TRBJ1-2	NA	CASSQGGTSDPYGYTF	TGTGCCAGCAGCCAAGGCGGGACCTCTGACCCTTATGGCTACACCTTC
NA	TRBV11-2	TRBJ2-1	few	CASRITGRGIYNEQFF	TGTGCCAGCAGGATCACAGGGCGAGGGATTTACAATGAGCAGTTCTTC
NA	TRBV5-1	TRBJ1-3	NA	CASTATAGAGNTIYF	TGCGCCAGCACCGCGACCGCAGGCGCCGGAAACACCATATATTTT
NA	TRBV18	TRBJ2-5	NA	CASSPTGVKETQYF	TGTGCCAGCTCACCGACGGGGGTAAAAGAGACCCAGTACTTC
NA	TRBV2	TRBJ1-6	NA	CASGPQGADGSPLHF	TGTGCCAGCGGACCACAGGGAGCGGACGGCTCACCCCTCCACTTT
NA	TRBV10-3	TRBJ1-1	NA	CAIRLGQQNTEAFF	TGTGCCATCAGACTAGGACAGCAGAACACTGAAGCTTTCTTT
TRBD1	TRBV29-1	TRBJ2-5	once	CSVGQGQETQYF	TGCAGCGTAGGACAGGGTCAAGAGACCCAGTACTTC
TRBD1	TRBV5-1	TRBJ2-6	NA	CASSSGTGPSGANVLTF	TGCGCCAGCAGCTCCGGGACAGGGCCCTCTGGGGCCAACGTCCTGACTTTC
NA	TRBV5-1	TRBJ1-2	few	CASSLEFGLGYTF	TGCGCCAGCAGCTTGGAGTTCGGTCTTGGCTACACCTTC
TRBD2	TRBV6-2/TRBV6-3	TRBJ2-1	NA	CASSYPRLSGLAGGYNEQFF	TGTGCCAGCAGTTACCCCCGACTATCTGGACTAGCGGGGGGCTACAATGAGCAGTTCTTC
NA	TRBV27	TRBJ1-6	NA	CASSFLSRSSYNSPLHF	TGTGCCAGCAGTTTTTTGTCCCGATCCTCCTATAATTCACCCCTCCACTTT
TRBD1	TRBV7-2	TRBJ1-5	NA	CASSLGQVRNQPQHF	TGTGCCAGCAGCTTGGGACAGGTTCGGAATCAGCCCCAGCATTTT
NA	TRBV16	TRBJ1-5	NA	CASSQQAGRQPQHF	TGTGCCAGCAGCCAACAGGCAGGGCGCCAGCCCCAGCATTTT
TRBD2	TRBV7-2	TRBJ2-5	NA	CASSLSGGQETQYF	TGTGCCAGCAGCTTGAGCGGGGGTCAAGAGACCCAGTACTTC
NA	TRBV25-1	TRBJ1-2	NA	CATQSNRYGYTF	TGTGCCACCCAGTCAAACCGATATGGCTACACCTTC
NA	TRBV27	TRBJ1-5	NA	CASSLFRLQPQHF	TGTGCCAGCAGTTTATTCAGGCTTCAGCCCCAGCATTTT
TRBD2	TRBV24-1	TRBJ2-1	once	CATSDKLAEVYNEQFF	TGTGCCACCAGTGACAAACTAGCGGAGGTCTACAATGAGCAGTTCTTC
NA	TRBV7-8	TRBJ2-2	NA	CASSLAFPWPRTNTGELFF	TGTGCCAGCAGCTTAGCGTTTCCCTGGCCACGAACCAACACCGGGGAGCTGTTTTTT